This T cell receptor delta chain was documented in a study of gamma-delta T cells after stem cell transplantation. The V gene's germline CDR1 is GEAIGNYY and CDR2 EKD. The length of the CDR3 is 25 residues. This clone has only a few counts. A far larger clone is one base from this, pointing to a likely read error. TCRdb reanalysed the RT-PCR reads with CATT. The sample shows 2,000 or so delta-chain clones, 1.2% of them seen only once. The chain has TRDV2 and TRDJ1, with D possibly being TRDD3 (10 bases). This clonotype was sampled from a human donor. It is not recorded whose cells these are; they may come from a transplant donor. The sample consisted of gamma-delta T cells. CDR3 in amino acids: CACDTVLPTGLGDKGKGTVTDKPIF. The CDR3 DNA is TGTGCCTGTGACACCGTCCTTCCTACCGGGCTGGGGGATAAGGGCAAGGGGACCGTCACCGATAAACCCATCTTT.